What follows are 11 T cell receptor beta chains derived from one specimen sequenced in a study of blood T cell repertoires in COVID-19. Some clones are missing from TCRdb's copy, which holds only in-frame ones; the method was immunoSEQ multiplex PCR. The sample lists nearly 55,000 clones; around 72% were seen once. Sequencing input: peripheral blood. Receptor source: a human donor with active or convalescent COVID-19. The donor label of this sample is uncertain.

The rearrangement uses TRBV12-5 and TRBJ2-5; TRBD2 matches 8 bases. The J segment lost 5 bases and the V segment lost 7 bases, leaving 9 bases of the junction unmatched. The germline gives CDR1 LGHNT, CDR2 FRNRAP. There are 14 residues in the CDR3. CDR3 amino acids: CASAAGTRRETQYF. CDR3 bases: TGTGCTAGTGCCGCCGGGACTAGAAGGGAGACCCAGTACTTC.

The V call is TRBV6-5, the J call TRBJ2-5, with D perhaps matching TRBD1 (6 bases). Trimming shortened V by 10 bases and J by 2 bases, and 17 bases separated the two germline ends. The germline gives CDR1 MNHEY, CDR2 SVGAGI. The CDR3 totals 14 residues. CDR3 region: CATVRPGQQETQYF. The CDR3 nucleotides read TGTGCCACCGTCCGGCCGGGACAACAAGAGACCCAGTACTTC.

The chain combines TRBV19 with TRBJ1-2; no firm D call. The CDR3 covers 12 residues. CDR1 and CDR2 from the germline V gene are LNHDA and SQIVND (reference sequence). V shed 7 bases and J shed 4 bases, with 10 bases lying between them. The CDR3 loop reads CASNGGPYGYTF. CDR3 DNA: TGTGCCAGTAATGGAGGACCCTATGGCTACACCTTC.

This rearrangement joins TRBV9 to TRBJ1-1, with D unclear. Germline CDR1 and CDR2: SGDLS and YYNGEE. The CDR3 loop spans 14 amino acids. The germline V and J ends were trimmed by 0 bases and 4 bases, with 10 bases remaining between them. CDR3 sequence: CASSVGEGPTEAFF. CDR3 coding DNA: TGTGCCAGCAGCGTAGGTGAGGGCCCCACTGAAGCTTTCTTT.

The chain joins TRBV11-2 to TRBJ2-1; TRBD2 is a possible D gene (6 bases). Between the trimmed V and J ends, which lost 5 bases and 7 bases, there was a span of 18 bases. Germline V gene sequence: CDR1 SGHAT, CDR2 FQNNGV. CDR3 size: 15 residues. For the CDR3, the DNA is TGTGCCAGCAGCGGGATATCTAGCGCAGCTAATGAGCAGTTCTTC. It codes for CASSGISSAANEQFF.

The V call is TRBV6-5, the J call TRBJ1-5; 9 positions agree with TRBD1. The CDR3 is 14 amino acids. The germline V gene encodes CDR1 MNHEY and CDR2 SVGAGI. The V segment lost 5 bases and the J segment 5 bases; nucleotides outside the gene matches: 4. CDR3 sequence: CASSRDRDYQPQHF. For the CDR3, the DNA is TGTGCCAGCAGTAGGGACAGGGACTATCAGCCCCAGCATTTT.

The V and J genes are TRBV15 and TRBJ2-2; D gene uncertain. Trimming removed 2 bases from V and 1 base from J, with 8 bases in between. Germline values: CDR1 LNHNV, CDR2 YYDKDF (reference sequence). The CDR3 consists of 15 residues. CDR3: CATSRQTWNTGELFF. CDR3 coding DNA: TGTGCCACCAGCAGACAGACATGGAACACCGGGGAGCTGTTTTTT.

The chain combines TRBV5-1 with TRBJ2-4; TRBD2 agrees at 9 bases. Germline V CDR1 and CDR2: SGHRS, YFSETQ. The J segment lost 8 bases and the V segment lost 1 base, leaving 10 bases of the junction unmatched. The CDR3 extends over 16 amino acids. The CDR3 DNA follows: TGCGCCAGCAGCTTGCGGTACGCGGGAGGGTTAGACATTCAGTACTTC. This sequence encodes CASSLRYAGGLDIQYF.

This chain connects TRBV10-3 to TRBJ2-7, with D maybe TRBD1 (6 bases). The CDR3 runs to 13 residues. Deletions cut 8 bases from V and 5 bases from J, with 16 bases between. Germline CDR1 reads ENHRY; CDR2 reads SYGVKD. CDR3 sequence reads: CAILSQGSDEQYF. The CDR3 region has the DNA TGTGCCATCCTTTCCCAGGGGAGCGACGAGCAGTACTTC.

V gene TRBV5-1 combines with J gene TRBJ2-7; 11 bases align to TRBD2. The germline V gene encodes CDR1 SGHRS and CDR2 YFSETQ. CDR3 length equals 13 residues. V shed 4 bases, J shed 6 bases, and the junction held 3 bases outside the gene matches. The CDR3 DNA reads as TGCGCCAGCAGCCTCACTAGCGGGAGCGAGCAGTACTTC. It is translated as CASSLTSGSEQYF.

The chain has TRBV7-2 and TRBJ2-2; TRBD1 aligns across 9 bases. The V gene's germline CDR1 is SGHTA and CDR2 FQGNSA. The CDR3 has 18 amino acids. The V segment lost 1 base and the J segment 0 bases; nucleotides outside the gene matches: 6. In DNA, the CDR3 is TGTGCCAGCAGCTTAGTCATCCGGGACAGGGCGAACACCGGGGAGCTGTTTTTT. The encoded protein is CASSLVIRDRANTGELFF.